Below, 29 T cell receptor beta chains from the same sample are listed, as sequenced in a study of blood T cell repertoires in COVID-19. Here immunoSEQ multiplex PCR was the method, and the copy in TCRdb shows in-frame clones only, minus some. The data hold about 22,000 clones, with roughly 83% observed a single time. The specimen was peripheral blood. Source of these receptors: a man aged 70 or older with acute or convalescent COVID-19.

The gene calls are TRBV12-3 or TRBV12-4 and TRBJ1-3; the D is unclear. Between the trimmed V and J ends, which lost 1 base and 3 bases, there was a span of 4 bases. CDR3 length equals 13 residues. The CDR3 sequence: CASSLVFGNTIYF. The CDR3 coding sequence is TGTGCCAGCAGTTTAGTCTTTGGAAACACCATATATTTT.

The CDR3 DNA is TGTGCCAGCAGCGACAGGAACAATCAGCCCCAGCATTTT. This encodes CASSDRNNQPQHF. The chain is built from TRBV27 and TRBJ1-5, with D possibly being TRBD1 (6 bases). The germline CDR1 and CDR2 sequences are MNHEY and SMNVEV (reference sequence). Trimming removed 6 bases from V and 3 bases from J, with 9 bases in between. The CDR3 runs 13 residues.

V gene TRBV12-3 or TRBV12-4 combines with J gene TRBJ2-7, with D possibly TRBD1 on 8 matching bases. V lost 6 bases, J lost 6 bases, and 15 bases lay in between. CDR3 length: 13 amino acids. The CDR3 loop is CASSPDREGEQYF. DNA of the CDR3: TGTGCCAGCAGCCCGGACAGGGAGGGCGAGCAGTACTTC.

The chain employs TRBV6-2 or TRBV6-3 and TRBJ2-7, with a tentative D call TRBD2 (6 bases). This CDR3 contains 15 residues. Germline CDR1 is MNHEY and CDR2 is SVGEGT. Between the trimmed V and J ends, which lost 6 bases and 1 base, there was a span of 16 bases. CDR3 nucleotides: TGTGCCAGCAGCCTCCGGGACTTATCTTCCTACGAGCAGTACTTC. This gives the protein CASSLRDLSSYEQYF.

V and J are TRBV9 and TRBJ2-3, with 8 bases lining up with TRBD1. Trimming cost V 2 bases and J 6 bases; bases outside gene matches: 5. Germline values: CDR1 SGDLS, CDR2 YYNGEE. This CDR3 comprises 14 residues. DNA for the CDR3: TGTGCCAGCAGCGTCGGACAGGGCCCCGATACGCAGTATTTT. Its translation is CASSVGQGPDTQYF.

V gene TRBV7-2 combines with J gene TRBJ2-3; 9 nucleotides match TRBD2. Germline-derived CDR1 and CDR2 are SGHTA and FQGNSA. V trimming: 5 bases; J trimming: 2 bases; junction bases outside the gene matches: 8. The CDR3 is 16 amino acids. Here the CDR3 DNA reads TGTGCCAGCAGCCCCAAGCTAGCGGGACACACAGATACGCAGTATTTT. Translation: CASSPKLAGHTDTQYF.

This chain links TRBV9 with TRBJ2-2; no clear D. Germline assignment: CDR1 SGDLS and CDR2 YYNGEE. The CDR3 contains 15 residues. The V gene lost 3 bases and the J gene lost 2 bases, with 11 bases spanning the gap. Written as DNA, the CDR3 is TGTGCCAGCAGCGAACGGGTCTCTAACACCGGGGAGCTGTTTTTT. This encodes CASSERVSNTGELFF. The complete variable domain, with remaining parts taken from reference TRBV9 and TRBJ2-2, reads DSGVTQTPKHLITATGQRVTLRCSPRSGDLSVYWYQQSLDQGLQFLIQYYNGEERAKGNILERFSAQQFPDLHSELNLSSLELGDSALYFCASSERVSNTGELFFGEGSRLTVL.

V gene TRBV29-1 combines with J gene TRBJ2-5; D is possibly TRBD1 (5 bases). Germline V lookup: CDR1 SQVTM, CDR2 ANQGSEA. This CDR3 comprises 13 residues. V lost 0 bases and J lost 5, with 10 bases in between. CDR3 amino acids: CSVEEFPGETQYF. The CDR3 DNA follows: TGCAGCGTTGAAGAATTTCCAGGGGAGACCCAGTACTTC.

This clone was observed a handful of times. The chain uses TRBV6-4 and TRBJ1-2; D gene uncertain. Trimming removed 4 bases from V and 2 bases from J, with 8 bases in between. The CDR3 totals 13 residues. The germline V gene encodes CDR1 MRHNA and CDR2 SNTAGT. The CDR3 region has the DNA TGTGCCAGCAGTGCTGGCGGGAACTATGGCTACACCTTC. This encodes CASSAGGNYGYTF.

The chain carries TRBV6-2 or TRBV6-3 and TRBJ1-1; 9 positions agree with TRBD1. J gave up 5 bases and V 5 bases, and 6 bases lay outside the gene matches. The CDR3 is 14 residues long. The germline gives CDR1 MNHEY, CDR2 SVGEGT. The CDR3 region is CASSKQGARTEAFF. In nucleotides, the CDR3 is TGTGCCAGCAGTAAACAGGGGGCCCGGACTGAAGCTTTCTTT.

CDR3 sequence: CARSLVGTGGEVEAFF. The CDR3 DNA follows: TGTGCCAGAAGCTTAGTTGGGACAGGGGGCGAGGTTGAAGCTTTCTTT. V usage is TRBV7-5 and J usage is TRBJ1-1; the table's D call TRBD1 went unverified against the DNA. TRBV7-5 is a pseudogene. The CDR3 length is 16 residues.

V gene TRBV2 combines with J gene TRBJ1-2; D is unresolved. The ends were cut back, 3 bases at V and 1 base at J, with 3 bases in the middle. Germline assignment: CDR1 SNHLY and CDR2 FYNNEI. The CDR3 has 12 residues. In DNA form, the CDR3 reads TGTGCCAGCAGTGAGAGTAACTATGGCTACACCTTC. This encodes CASSESNYGYTF.

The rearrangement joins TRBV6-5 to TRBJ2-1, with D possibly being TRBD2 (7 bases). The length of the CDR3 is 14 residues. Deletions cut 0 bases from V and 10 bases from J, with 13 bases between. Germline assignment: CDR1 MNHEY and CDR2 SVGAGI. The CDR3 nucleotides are TGTGCCAGCAGTTACTCCGGGGGGCCAAGGGAGCAGTTCTTC. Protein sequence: CASSYSGGPREQFF.

The CDR3 DNA reads as TGTGCCAGCAGCGAGGACAGTAGCTCCTACGAGCAGTACTTC. Amino acids: CASSEDSSSYEQYF. The chain joins TRBV5-4 to TRBJ2-7; D perhaps matches TRBD1 (6 bases). Looked up from germline, CDR1 is SGHNT and CDR2 is YYREEE (reference sequence). This CDR3 has 14 residues. The germline V and J ends were trimmed by 4 bases and 0 bases, with 11 bases remaining between them.

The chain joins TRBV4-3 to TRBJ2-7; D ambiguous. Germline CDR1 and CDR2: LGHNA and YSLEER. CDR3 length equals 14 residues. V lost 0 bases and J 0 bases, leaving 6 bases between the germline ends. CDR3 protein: CASSQEEHSYEQYF. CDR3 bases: TGCGCCAGCAGCCAAGAAGAACACTCCTACGAGCAGTACTTC.

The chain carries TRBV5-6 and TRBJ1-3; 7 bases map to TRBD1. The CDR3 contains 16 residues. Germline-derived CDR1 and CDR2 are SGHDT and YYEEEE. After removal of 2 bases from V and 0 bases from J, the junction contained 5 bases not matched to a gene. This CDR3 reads CASSFMGQFSGNTIYF. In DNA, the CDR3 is TGTGCCAGCAGCTTTATGGGACAGTTCTCTGGAAACACCATATATTTT.

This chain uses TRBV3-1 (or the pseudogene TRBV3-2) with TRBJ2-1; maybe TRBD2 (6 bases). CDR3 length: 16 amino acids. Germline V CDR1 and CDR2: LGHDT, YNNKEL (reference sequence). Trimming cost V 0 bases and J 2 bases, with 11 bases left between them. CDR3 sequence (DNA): TGTGCCAGCAGCCAAGATGGGGGAGGAGCCTACAATGAGCAGTTCTTC. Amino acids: CASSQDGGGAYNEQFF.

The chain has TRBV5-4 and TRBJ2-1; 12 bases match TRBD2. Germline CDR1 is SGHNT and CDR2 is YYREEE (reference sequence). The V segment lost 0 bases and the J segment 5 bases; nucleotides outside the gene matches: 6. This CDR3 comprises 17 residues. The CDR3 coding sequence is TGTGCCAGCAGCTTGGAAACGTGGACTAGCGGGGACAATGAGCAGTTCTTC. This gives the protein CASSLETWTSGDNEQFF.

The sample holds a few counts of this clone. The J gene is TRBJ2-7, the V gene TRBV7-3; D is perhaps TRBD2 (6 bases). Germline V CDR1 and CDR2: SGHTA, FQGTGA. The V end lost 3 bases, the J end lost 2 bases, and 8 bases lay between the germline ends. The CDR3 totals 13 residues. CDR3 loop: CASSFGGTYEQYF. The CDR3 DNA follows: TGTGCCAGCAGCTTCGGGGGTACCTACGAGCAGTACTTC.

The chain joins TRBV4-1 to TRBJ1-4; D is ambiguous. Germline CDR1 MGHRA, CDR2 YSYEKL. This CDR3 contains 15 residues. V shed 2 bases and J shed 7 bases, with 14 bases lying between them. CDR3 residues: CASSQHKTGGEKLFF. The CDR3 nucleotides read TGCGCCAGCAGCCAACATAAGACGGGAGGTGAAAAACTGTTTTTT.

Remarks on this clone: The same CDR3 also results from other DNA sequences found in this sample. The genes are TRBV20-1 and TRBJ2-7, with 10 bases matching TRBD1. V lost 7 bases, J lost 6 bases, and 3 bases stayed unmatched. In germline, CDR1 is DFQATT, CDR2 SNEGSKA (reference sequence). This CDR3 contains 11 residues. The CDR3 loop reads CSVGQGVEQYF. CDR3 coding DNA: TGCAGTGTTGGACAGGGGGTCGAGCAGTACTTC.

This chain's CDR3 is CASSSGRPNYGYTF. As DNA, the CDR3 is TGTGCCAGCAGCTCGGGAAGACCTAACTATGGCTACACCTTC. V usage is TRBV7-2 and J usage is TRBJ1-2; D is unresolved. Germline CDR1 SGHTA, CDR2 FQGNSA. Trimming cost V 4 bases and J 0 bases, with 9 bases left between them. The CDR3 consists of 14 residues.

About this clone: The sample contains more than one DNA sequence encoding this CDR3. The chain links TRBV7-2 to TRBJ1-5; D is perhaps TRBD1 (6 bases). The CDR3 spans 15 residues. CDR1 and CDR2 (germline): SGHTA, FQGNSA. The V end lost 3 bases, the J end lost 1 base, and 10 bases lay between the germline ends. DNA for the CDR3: TGTGCCAGCAGCTTGCAGGGGTTAAGCAATCAGCCCCAGCATTTT. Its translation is CASSLQGLSNQPQHF.

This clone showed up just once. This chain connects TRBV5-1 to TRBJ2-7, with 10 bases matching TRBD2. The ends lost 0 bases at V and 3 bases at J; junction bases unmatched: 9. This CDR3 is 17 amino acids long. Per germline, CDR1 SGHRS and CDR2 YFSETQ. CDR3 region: CASSLGSSGSGGYEQYF. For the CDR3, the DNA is TGCGCCAGCAGCTTGGGGTCTAGCGGGAGCGGGGGCTACGAGCAGTACTTC.

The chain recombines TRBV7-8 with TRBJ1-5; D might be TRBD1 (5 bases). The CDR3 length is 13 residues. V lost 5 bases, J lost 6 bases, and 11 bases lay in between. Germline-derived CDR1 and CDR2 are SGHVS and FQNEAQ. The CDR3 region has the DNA TGTGCCAGCAGCCGGGCCGGGGGTCAGCCCCAGCATTTT. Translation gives CASSRAGGQPQHF.

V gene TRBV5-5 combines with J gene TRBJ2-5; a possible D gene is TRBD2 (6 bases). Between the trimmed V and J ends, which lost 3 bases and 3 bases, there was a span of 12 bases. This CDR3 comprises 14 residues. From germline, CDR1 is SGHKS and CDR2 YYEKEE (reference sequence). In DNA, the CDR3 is TGTGCCAGCAGCTCTACCGGGGGAGAAGAGACCCAGTACTTC. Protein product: CASSSTGGEETQYF.

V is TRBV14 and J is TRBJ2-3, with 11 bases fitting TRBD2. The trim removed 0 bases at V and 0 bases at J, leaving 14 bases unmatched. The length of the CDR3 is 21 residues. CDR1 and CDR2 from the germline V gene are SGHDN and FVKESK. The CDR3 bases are TGTGCCAGCAGCCAAGACAGTTTCCTAGCGGGGGGAGTACCTAGCACAGATACGCAGTATTTT. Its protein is CASSQDSFLAGGVPSTDTQYF.

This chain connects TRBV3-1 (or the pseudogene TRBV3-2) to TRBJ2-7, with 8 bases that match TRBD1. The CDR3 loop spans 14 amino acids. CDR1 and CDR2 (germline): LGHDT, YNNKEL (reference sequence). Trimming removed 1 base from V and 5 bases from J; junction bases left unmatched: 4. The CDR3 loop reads CASSQVQGANEQYF. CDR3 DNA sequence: TGTGCCAGCAGCCAAGTTCAGGGGGCCAACGAGCAGTACTTC.

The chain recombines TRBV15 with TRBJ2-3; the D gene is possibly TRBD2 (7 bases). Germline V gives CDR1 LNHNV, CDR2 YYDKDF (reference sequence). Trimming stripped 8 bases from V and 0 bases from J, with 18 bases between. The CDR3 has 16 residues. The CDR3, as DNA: TGTGCCACCTGGGCGGGGGCTACCACTAGCACAGATACGCAGTATTTT. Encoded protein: CATWAGATTSTDTQYF.